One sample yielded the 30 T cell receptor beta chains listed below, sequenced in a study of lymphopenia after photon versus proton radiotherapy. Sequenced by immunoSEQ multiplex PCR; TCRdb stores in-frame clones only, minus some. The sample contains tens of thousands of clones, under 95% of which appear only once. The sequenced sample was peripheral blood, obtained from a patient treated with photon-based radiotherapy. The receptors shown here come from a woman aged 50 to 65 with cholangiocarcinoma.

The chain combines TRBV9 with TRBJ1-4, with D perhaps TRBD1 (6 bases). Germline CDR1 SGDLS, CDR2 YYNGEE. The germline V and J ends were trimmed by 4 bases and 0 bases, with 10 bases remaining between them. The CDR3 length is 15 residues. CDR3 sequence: CASSFRTATNEKLFF. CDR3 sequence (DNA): TGTGCCAGCAGCTTTCGGACAGCAACTAATGAAAAACTGTTTTTT.

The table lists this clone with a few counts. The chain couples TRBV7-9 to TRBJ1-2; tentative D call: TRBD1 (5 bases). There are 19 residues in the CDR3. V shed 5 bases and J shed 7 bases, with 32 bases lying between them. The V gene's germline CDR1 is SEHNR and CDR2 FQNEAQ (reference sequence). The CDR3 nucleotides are TGTGCCAGCAGCAGCGATGGAAAGGGGCCCGTAAACGTCACGGTTGGCTACACCTTC. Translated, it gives CASSSDGKGPVNVTVGYTF.

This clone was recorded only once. CDR3 coding DNA: TGTGCCAGCAGCTCGTCCGGATACAGGGGAAATACGCAGTATTTT. It codes for CASSSSGYRGNTQYF. The chain employs TRBV7-9 and TRBJ2-3, with 7 bases fitting TRBD1. The CDR3 is 15 amino acids. V lost 4 bases, J lost 7 bases, and 11 bases stayed unmatched. Per the germline V gene, CDR1 is SEHNR and CDR2 is FQNEAQ (reference sequence).

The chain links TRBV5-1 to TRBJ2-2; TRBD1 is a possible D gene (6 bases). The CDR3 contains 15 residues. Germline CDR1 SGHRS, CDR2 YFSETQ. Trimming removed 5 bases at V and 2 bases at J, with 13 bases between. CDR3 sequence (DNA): TGCGCCAGCAGAAATGGACAGATTAACACCGGGGAGCTGTTTTTT. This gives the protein CASRNGQINTGELFF.

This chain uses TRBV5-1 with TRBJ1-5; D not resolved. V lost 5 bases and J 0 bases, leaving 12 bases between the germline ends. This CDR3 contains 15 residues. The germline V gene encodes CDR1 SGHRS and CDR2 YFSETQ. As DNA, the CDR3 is TGCGCCAGCAGTTTAGGACTCTCTAGCAATCAGCCCCAGCATTTT. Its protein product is CASSLGLSSNQPQHF.

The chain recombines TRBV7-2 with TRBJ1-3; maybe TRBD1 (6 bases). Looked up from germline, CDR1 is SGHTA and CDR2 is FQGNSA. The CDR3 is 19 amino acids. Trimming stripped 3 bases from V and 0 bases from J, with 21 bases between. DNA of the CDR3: TGTGCCAGCAGCTTTACAGGGACTTCCTACTCCAGCTCTGGAAACACCATATATTTT. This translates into CASSFTGTSYSSSGNTIYF.

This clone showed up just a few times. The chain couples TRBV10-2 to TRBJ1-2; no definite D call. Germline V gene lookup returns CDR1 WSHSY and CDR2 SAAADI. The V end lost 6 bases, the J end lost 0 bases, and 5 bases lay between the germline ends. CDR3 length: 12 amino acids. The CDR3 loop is CASRKTNYGYTF. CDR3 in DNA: TGCGCCAGCAGGAAGACTAACTATGGCTACACCTTC.

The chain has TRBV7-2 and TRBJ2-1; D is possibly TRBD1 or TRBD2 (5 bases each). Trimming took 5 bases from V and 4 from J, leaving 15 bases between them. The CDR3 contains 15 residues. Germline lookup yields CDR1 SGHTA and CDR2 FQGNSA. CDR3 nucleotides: TGTGCCAGCAGCCCCCGGGACGGTTCATACAATGAGCAGTTCTTC. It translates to CASSPRDGSYNEQFF.

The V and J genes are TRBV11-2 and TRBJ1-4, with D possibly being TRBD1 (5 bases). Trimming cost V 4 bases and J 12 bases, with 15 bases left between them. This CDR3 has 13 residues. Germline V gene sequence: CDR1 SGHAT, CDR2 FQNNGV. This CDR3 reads CASSSMRGMELFF. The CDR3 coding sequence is TGTGCCAGCAGCTCAATGCGGGGGATGGAACTGTTTTTT.

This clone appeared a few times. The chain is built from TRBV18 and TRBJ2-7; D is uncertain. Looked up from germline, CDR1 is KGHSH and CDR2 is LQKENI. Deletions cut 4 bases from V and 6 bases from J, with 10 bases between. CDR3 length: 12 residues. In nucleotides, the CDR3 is TGTGCCAGCTCACTCCCACGTTCCGAGCAGTACTTC. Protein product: CASSLPRSEQYF.

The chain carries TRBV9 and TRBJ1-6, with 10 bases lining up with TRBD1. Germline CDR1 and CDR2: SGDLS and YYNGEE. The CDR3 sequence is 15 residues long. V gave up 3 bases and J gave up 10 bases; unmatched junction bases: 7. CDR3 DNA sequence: TGTGCCAGCAGCGGAGGGACAGGGGCCACCTCACCCCTCCACTTT. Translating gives CASSGGTGATSPLHF. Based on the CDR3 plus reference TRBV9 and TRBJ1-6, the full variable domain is DSGVTQTPKHLITATGQRVTLRCSPRSGDLSVYWYQQSLDQGLQFLIQYYNGEERAKGNILERFSAQQFPDLHSELNLSSLELGDSALYFCASSGGTGATSPLHFGNGTRLTVT.

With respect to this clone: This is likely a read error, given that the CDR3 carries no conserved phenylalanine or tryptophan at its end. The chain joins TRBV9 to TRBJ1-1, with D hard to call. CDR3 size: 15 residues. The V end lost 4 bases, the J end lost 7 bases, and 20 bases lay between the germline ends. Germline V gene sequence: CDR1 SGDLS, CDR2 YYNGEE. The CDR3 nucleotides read TGTGCCAGCAGCCGCGGAACTAGTCGAAGGGTTGAAGCTTTCCTT. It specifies CASSRGTSRRVEAFL.

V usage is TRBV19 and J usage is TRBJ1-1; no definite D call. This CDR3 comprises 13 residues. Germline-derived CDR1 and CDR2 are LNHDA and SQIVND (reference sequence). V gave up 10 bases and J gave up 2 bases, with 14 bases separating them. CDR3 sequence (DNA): TGTGCCATATGCTCCGCCGGAAACACTGAAGCTTTCTTT. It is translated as CAICSAGNTEAFF.

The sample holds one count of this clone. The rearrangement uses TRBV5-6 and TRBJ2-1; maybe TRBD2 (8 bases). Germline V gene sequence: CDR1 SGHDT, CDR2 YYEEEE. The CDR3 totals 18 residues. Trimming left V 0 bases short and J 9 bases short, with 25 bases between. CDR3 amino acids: CASSLAAGGTSGGLEQFF. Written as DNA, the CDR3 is TGTGCCAGCAGCTTGGCCGCAGGGGGAACAAGCGGGGGTCTTGAGCAGTTCTTC.

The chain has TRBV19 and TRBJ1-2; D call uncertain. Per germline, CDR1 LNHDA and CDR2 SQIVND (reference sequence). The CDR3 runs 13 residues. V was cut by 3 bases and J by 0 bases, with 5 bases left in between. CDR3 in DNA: TGTGCCAGTAGTATTATCGCTAACTATGGCTACACCTTC. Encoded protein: CASSIIANYGYTF.

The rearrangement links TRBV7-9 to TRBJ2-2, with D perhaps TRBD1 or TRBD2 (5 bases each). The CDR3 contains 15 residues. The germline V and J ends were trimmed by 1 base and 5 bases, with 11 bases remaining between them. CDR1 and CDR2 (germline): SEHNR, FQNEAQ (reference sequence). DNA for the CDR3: TGTGCCAGCAGCTTAGGGGACCTGAGGACCGGGGAGCTGTTTTTT. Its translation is CASSLGDLRTGELFF.

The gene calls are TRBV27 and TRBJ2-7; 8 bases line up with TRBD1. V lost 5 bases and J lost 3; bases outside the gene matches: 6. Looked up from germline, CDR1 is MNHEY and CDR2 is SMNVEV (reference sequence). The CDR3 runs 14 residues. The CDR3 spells CASSPGQELYEQYF. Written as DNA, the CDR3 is TGTGCCAGCAGTCCGGGACAGGAGCTCTACGAGCAGTACTTC.

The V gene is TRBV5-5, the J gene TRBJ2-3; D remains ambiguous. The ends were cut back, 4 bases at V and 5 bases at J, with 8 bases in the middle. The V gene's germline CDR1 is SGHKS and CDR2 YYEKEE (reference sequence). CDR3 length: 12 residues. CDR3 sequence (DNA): TGTGCCAGCAGCCCGGTGGGAGATACGCAGTATTTT. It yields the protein CASSPVGDTQYF.

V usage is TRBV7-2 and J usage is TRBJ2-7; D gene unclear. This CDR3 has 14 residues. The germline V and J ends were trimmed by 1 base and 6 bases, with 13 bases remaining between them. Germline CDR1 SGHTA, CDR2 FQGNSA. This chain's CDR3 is CASSLEEGRPEQYF. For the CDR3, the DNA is TGTGCCAGCAGCTTAGAGGAAGGGCGGCCCGAGCAGTACTTC. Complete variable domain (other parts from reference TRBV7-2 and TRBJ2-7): GAGVSQSPSNKVTEKGKDVELRCDPISGHTALYWYRQSLGQGLEFLIYFQGNSAPDKSGLPSDRFSAERTGGSVSTLTIQRTQQEDSAVYLCASSLEEGRPEQYFGPGTRLTVT.

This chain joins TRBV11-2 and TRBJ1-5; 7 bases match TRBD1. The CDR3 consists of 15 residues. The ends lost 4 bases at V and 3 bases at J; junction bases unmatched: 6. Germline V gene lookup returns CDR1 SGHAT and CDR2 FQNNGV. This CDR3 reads CASSSRDSINQPQHF. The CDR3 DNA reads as TGTGCCAGCAGCTCAAGGGACAGTATCAATCAGCCCCAGCATTTT.

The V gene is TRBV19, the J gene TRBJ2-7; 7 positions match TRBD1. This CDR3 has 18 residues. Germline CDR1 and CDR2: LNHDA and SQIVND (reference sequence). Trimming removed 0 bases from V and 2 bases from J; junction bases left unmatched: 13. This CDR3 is CASSIDRNRGEGPYEQYF. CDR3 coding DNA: TGTGCCAGTAGTATAGACCGGAACAGGGGCGAGGGCCCCTACGAGCAGTACTTC.

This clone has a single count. The DNA for the CDR3 is TGTGCCAGCAGCAAAGAGCTTAGCGGGGGGGCCAACTACGAGCAGTACTTC. Its protein is CASSKELSGGANYEQYF. The gene calls are TRBV21-1 and TRBJ2-7; the listed D gene, TRBD2, was not tested against the DNA. TRBV21-1 is marked as a pseudogene. The CDR3 totals 17 residues.

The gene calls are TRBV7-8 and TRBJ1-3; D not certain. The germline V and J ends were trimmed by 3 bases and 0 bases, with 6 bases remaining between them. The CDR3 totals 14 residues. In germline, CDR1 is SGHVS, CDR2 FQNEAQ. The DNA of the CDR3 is TGTGCCAGCAGCTTTGCCCTCTCTGGAAACACCATATATTTT. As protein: CASSFALSGNTIYF.

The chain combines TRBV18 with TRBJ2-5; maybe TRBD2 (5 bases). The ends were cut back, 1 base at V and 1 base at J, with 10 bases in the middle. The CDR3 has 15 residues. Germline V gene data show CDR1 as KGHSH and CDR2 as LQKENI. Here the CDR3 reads CASSPLSRAQETQYF. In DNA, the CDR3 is TGTGCCAGCTCACCACTGTCGAGGGCCCAAGAGACCCAGTACTTC.

The CDR3 here is CARSGRDSQETQYF. As DNA, the CDR3 is TGTGCCAGGAGCGGCCGGGACAGCCAAGAGACCCAGTACTTC. The chain recombines TRBV2 with TRBJ2-5; 7 bases are shared with TRBD1. Germline V gene data show CDR1 as SNHLY and CDR2 as FYNNEI. V lost 9 bases, J lost 1 base, and 8 bases stayed unmatched. The CDR3 spans 14 residues.

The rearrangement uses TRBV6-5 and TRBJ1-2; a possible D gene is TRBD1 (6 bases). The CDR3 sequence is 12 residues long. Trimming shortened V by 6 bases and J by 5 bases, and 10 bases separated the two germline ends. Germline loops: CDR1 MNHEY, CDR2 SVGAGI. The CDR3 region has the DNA TGTGCCAGCAGCCTTAGGGGGTATGGCTACACCTTC. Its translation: CASSLRGYGYTF.

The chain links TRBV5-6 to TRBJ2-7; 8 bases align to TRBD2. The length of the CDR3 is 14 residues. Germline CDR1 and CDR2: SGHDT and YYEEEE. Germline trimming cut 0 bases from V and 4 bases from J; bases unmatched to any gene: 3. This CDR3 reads CASSLDTGGYEQYF. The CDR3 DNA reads TGTGCCAGCAGCTTGGACACGGGGGGGTACGAGCAGTACTTC.

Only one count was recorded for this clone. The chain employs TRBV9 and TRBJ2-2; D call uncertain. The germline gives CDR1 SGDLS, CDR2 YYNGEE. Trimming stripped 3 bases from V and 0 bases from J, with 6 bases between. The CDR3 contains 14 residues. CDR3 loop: CASSAYTNTGELFF. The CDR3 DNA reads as TGTGCCAGCAGCGCGTACACGAACACCGGGGAGCTGTTTTTT.

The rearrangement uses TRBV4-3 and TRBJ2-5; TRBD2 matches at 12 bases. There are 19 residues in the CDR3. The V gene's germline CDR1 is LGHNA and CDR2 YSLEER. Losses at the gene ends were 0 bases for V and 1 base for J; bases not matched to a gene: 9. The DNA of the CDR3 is TGCGCCAGCAGCCAAGATAAAACTAGCGGGGGGTCTCTCCAAGAGACCCAGTACTTC. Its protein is CASSQDKTSGGSLQETQYF.

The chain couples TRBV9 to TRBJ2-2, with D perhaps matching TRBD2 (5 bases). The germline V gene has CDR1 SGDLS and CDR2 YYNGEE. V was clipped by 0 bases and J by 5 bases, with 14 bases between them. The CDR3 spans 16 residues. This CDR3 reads CASSVAGIRRTGELFF. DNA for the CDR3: TGTGCCAGCAGCGTAGCGGGGATTCGTCGGACCGGGGAGCTGTTTTTT.